The present TCR beta chain was sequenced within a study of Ad26.COV2.S vaccination and SARS-CoV-2 variants. Study summary: Donor was assigned to the Ad26.COV2.S arm of trial COV1001.

Treatment specified: roughly 19 received Ad26.COV2.S at low or high dose, single or two shots; 5 received placebo; per-sample allocation not given. Collection of samples fell on day 63 after the first vaccine or placebo injection. Here immunoSEQ multiplex PCR was the method, and the copy in TCRdb shows in-frame clones only, minus some. In the table there are about 330,000 clones, 90% of which are singletons. Germline CDR1 MNHNY, CDR2 SVGAGI (reference sequence). Trimming removed 6 bases from V and 0 bases from J, with 11 bases in between. The CDR3 runs to 14 residues. The source of this sequence is a person aged 18-60 years who received the Ad26.COV2.S COVID-19 vaccine or a placebo. The material was peripheral blood, obtained in a trial of Ad26.COV2.S vaccine versus placebo. V is TRBV6-6 and J is TRBJ1-2; no firm D call. The CDR3 sequence: CASSPGGANYGYTF. The CDR3, as DNA: TGTGCCAGCAGCCCCGGCGGGGCTAACTATGGCTACACCTTC.